The present T cell receptor (beta chain) was sequenced within a study of T cell responses to AZD1222 COVID-19 vaccine. Notes on the study in general: Repertoire samples came only from after the peak T cell response. Baseline antibody screening turned up just a handful of seropositive AZD1222 recipients. Clonal diversity was possibly underestimated, and the donors were mostly white British, with more females.

Trimming took off 5 bases at V and 8 bases at J, with 12 bases between the two ends. The CDR3 runs 12 residues. The germline V gene encodes CDR1 SQVTM and CDR2 ANQGSEA. Regarding this clone: Antigen unknown.

Produced via immunoSEQ multiplex PCR; TCRdb's table is partial and in-frame only. The sample includes around 130,000 clones, about 90% of them seen just once. This sequence originates from an adult who received the MenACWY meningococcal vaccine as a control. The sequencing used peripheral blood, collected 28 days after the second dose of the MenACWY control vaccine. The chain has TRBV29-1 and TRBJ1-4; D gene ambiguous. The CDR3 protein is CSVLTGGEKLFF. The CDR3 DNA reads as TGCAGCGTTTTAACGGGTGGCGAAAAACTGTTTTTT.